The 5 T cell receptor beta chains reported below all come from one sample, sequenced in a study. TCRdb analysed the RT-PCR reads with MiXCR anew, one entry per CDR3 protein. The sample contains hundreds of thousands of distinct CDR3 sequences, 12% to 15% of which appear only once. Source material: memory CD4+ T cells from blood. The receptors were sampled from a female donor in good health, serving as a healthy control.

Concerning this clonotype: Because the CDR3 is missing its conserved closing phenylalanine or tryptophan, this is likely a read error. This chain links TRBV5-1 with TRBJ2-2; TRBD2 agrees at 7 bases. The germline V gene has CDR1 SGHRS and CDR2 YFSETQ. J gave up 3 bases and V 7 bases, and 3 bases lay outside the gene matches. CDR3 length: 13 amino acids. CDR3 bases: TGCGCCAGCCGGAGCGGGGACACCGGGGAGCTGTTTCTT. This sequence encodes CASRSGDTGELFL.

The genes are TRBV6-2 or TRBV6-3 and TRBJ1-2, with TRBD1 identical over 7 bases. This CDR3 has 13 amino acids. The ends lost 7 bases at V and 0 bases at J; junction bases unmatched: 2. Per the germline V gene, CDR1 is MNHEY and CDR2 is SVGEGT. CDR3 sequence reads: CASNDRANYGYTF. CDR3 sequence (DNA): TGTGCCAGCAACGACAGGGCTAACTATGGCTACACCTTC.

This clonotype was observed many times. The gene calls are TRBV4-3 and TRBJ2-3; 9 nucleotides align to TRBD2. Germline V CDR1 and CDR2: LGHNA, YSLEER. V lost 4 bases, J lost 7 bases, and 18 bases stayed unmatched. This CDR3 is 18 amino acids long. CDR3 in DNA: TGCGCCAGCAGCCCCGAAATTACAGCGGGAGGTCTGCGATATACGCAGTATTTT. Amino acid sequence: CASSPEITAGGLRYTQYF.

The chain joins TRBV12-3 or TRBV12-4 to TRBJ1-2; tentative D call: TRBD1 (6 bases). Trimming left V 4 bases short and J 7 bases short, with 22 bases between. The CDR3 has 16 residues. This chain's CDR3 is CASSWGQGGRVTGYTF. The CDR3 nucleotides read TGTGCCAGCAGTTGGGGGCAGGGTGGTAGGGTAACTGGCTACACCTTC.

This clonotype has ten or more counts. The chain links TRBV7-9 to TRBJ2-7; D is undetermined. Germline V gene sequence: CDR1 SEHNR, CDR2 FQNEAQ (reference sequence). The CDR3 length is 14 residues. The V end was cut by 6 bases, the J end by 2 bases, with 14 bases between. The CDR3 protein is CASSFGRLAYEQYF. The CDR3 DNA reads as TGTGCCAGCAGTTTCGGACGTTTGGCCTACGAGCAGTACTTC.